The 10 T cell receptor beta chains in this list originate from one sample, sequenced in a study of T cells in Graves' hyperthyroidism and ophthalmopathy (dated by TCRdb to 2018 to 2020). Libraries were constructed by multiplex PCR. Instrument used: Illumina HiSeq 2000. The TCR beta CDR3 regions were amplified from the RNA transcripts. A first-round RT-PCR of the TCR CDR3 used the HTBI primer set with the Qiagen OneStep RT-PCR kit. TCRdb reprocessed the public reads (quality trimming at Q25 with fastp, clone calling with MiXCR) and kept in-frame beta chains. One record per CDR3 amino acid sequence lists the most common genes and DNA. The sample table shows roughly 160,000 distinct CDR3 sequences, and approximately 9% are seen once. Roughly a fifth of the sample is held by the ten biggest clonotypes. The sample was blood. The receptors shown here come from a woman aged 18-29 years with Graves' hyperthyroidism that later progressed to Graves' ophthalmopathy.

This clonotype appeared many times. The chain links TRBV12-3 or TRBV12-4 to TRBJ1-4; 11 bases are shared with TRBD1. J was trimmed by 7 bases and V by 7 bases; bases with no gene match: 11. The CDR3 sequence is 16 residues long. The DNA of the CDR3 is TGTGCCAGCACTTTTAGGATCGGGACAGGGGGTGAAAAACTGTTTTTT. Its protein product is CASTFRIGTGGEKLFF.

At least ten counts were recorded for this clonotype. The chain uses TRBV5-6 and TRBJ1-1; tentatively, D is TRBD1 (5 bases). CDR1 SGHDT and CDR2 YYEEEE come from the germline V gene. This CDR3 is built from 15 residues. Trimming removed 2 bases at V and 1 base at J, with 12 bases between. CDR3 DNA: TGTGCCAGCAGCTTCTGGGGCAGCTCGAACACTGAAGCTTTCTTT. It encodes CASSFWGSSNTEAFF.

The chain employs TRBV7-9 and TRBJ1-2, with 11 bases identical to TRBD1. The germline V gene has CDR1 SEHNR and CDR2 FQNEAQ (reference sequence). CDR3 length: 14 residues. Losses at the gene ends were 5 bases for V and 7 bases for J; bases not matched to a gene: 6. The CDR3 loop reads CASSLGQGASGYTF. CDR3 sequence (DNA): TGTGCCAGCAGCCTAGGACAGGGGGCGAGTGGCTACACCTTC.

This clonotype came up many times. CDR3: CASSKGTGASETQYF. CDR3 nucleotide sequence: TGTGCCAGCAGCAAAGGGACAGGGGCATCAGAGACCCAGTACTTC. The chain recombines TRBV14 with TRBJ2-5, with TRBD1 matching 10 bases. The CDR3 loop spans 15 amino acids. V was clipped by 5 bases and J by 4 bases; unmatched bases: 7. The germline V gene encodes CDR1 SGHDN and CDR2 FVKESK.

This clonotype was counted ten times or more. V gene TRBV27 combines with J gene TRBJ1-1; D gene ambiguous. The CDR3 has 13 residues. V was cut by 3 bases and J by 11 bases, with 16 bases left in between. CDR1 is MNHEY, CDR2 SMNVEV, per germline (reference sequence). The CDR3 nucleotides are TGTGCCAGCAGTTTGAATGGCAACCCGGACGCTTTCTTT. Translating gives CASSLNGNPDAFF.

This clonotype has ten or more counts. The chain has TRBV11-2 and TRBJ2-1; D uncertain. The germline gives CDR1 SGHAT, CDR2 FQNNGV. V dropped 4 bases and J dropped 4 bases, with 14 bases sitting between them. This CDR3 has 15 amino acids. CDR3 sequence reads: CASSSSSGIYNEQFF. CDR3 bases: TGTGCCAGCAGCTCCTCATCGGGCATTTACAATGAGCAGTTCTTC.

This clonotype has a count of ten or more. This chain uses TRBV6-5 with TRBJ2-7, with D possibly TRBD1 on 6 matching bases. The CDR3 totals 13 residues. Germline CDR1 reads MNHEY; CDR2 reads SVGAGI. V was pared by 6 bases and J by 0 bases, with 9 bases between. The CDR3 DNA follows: TGTGCCAGCAGACAGGGTTTCTCCTACGAGCAGTACTTC. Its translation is CASRQGFSYEQYF.

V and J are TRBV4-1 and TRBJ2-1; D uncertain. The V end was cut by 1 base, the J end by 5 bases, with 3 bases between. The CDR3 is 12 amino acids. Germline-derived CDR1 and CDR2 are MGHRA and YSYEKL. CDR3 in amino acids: CASSQVNNEQFF. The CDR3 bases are TGCGCCAGCAGCCAAGTAAACAATGAGCAGTTCTTC.

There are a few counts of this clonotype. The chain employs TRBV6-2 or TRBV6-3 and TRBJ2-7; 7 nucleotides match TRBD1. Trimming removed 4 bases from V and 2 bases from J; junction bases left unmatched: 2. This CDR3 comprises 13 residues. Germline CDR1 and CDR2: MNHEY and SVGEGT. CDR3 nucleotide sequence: TGTGCCAGCAGTTGGGGACAGACCTACGAGCAGTACTTC. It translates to CASSWGQTYEQYF.

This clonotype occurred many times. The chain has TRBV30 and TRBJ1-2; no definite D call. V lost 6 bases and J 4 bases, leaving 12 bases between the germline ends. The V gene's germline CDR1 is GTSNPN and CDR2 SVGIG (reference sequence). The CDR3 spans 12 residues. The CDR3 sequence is CACQREPYGYTF. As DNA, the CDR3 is TGTGCCTGCCAGAGGGAGCCCTATGGCTACACCTTC.